This T cell receptor (beta chain) stems from a study of blood T cell repertoires in COVID-19. Turning to the study itself: PBMCs, B-cell-depleted T cells, or T cells were the source of the cDNA or gDNA that made up the material.

Per the authors' pipeline: Reference gene primer amplification yielded estimated nucleated cell counts. Repertoires were generated with immunoSEQ multiplex PCR, while TCRdb's copy carries only in-frame clones and drops some. V, J and clone size reflect that table, while D and trimming were determined from the DNA. There are 250,000 to 350,000 clones in the sample; about 90% occur only once, and roughly 10% lies in the top ten. The receptor's source is a woman aged 25 to 39 with COVID-19, enrolled during active disease. Sequencing was performed on peripheral blood.

The CDR3 sequence: CASSPQGTGGTQYF. CDR3 coding DNA: TGTGCCAGTAGTCCACAGGGGACAGGAGGGACCCAGTACTTC. This sequence joins TRBV19 and TRBJ2-5, with TRBD1 identical over 8 bases. The CDR3 contains 14 residues. The V gene end was trimmed by 5 bases and the J gene end by 7 bases; junction bases not matched to a gene: 9. Germline lookup yields CDR1 LNHDA and CDR2 SQIVND (reference sequence). Complete variable domain (other parts from reference TRBV19 and TRBJ2-5): DGGITQSPKYLFRKEGQNVTLSCEQNLNHDAMYWYRQDPGQGLRLIYYSQIVNDFQKGDIAEGYSVSREKKESFPLTVTSAQKNPTAFYLCASSPQGTGGTQYFGPGTRLLVL.